This T cell receptor beta chain was sequenced during a study of Graves' ophthalmopathy and Graves' hyperthyroidism (dated by TCRdb to 2017 to 2018). Regarding the complete study: Peripheral blood samples were taken at the time of initial diagnosis, before any treatment was given. After sampling, hyperthyroidism patients received methimazole starting at 30 mg daily, and ophthalmopathy patients received high-dose intravenous methylprednisolone. TCR beta repertoire signatures were used to distinguish Graves' ophthalmopathy from Graves' hyperthyroidism and to predict progression to ophthalmopathy. In roughly six hyperthyroidism patients, the T-cell repertoires found in thyroid tissue were compared with those found in blood. An independent validation cohort was composed of 18 hyperthyroidism patients and 15 to 17 patients who later progressed from hyperthyroidism to ophthalmopathy. In total, over 130 blood samples were TCR-sequenced: approximately 42 ophthalmopathy, some 75 hyperthyroidism and approximately 17 hyperthyroidism-to-ophthalmopathy patients. To explore V-J signatures that distinguish ophthalmopathy from hyperthyroidism, a discovery set of around 100 patients was enrolled, made up of 43 with ophthalmopathy and under 65 with stable hyperthyroidism. General study outcomes and caveats: In validation, the model predicted ophthalmopathy progression with roughly 68% sensitivity and about 73% specificity; 12 predicted patients were CT-confirmed with GO in a median of approximately six months. Most expanded thyroid clonotypes with a frequency above 0.001 also appeared in blood, which suggests that blood repertoires may reflect the immune response in the thyroid. Ophthalmopathy was separated from stable hyperthyroidism by the 13-signature model with just under 90% sensitivity and around 81% specificity in cross-validation and with 80%/75% in the test set. Sample size was not statistically predetermined, and group allocation was not concealed from the investigators.

Ophthalmopathy patients were characterized by moderately to severely active disease, a Clinical Activity Score of at least 3, a NOSPECS grade of at least 4, and a disease duration under 3 months. Anyone with other autoimmune diseases, uncontrolled infections, pregnancy or lactation was excluded from the study. Clinical symptoms, serum thyroxine, TRAb, thyroid ultrasound and orbital computed tomography were used for diagnosis. Ficoll-Paque density gradient centrifugation was used to isolate PBMCs from approximately 10 ml of fresh peripheral blood. Total RNA was extracted with Trizol reagent and quality-checked on an Agilent 2100 Bioanalyzer. V drops 11 bases and J drops 2 bases, leaving 18 bases in between. The cysteine opens and the phenylalanine closes a CDR3 of 15 amino acids. The sequence is cut down to CDR3 DNA, 45 bases in frame from base 1. CDR1 and CDR2 are read off the germline V gene as ENHRY and SYGVKD.

TCR beta CDR3 regions were amplified from RNA transcripts for repertoire sequencing. The first round of RT-PCR was done with HTBI primers and the Qiagen OneStep RT-PCR kit, and was followed by a second round of multiplex PCR, then size selection and purification. Libraries were sequenced paired-end with 100 bp reads on an Illumina HiSeq2000. The original methods were these. Reads were processed with SOAPnuke, discarding reads with adapters, uncalled bases, mean Phred below 15, or no exact constant-primer or identifier match. High-quality paired reads were merged with COPE v1.2.5. Each unique nucleotide sequence was defined as a clonotype, and clonotypes were aligned to IMGT TRB V, D and J references with MiTCR v1.1. The analysis was limited to V-J combinations with a frequency above 0.0001, which together covered 99.2% of repertoires. For each V-J combination, a TCR clonal expansion and chaos score was defined as the ratio of F50 clonal expansion to chaos observed in the TCRdist matrix. Welch's t-statistics and random forest were used to reduce the features to 10 to 15 V-J combinations, which were then used as input to a naive Bayes classifier. The Morisita-Horn index was used to measure how similar the thyroid and blood repertoires were. TCRdb cleaned the public reads at Q25 with fastp, built clones with MiXCR and kept in-frame beta chains. Each CDR3 protein gets just one entry, which takes the most common genes and DNA from the rows behind it. In this record, the V and J calls reflect TCRdb's handling and not the investigators' own analysis. The sample table lists hundreds of thousands of distinct CDR3 sequences, 45% of them with a count of one. The top ten constitute less than 50% of the sample.

Note on this clonotype: Its antigen is not yet known. No quality values exist for individual bases; no much larger clone is one base distant.

The sequence is built from TRBV10-3 and TRBJ2-2, with the D gene call left open. Source material: peripheral blood. The TCR sequence derives from an adult man with Graves' ophthalmopathy. The CDR3 region reads CALSLDGLNTGELFF. The nucleotide sequence reads as follows: TGTGCCCTATCATTGGACGGCTTAAACACCGGGGAGCTGTTTTTT.